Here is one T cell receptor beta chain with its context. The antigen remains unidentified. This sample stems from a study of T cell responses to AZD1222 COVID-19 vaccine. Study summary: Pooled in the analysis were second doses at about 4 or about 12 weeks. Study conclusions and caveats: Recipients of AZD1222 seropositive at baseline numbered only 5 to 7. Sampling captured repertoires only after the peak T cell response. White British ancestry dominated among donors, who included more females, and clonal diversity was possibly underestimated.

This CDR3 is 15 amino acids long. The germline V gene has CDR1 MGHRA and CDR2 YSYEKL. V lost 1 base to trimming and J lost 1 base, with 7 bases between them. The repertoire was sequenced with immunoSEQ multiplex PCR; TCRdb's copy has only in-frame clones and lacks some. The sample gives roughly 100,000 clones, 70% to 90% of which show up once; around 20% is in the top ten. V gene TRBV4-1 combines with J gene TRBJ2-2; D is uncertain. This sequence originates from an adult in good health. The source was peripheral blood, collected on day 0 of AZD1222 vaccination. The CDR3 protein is CASSQGAGNTGELFF. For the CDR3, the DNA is TGCGCCAGCAGCCAAGGGGCCGGGAACACCGGGGAGCTGTTTTTT.